One and the same sample provided the 21 T cell receptor beta chains below, sequenced in a study of cytomegalovirus exposure and HLA in healthy donors. The PCR was carried out with 60 Vbeta primers and 13 Jbeta primers. The table came from immunoSEQ multiplex PCR; TCRdb's copy has only in-frame clones and leaves some out. The sample has about 160,000 clones, approximately 80% seen once; the top ten hold around 9%. Sequenced material: PBMCs. The receptor source for this set is a male donor in good health and CMV-seropositive.

The chain is built from TRBV7-9 and TRBJ2-1, with TRBD2 as a possible D gene (6 bases). Trimming removed 5 bases at V and 7 bases at J, with 6 bases between. This CDR3 has 11 amino acids. The germline CDR1 and CDR2 sequences are SEHNR and FQNEAQ (reference sequence). The CDR3 loop is CASSGGNEQFF. The CDR3 region has the DNA TGTGCCAGCAGCGGGGGGAATGAGCAGTTCTTC.

The V gene is TRBV5-4, the J gene TRBJ2-6, with D possibly TRBD1 on 6 matching bases. The ends were cut back, 3 bases at V and 6 bases at J, with 13 bases in the middle. The CDR3 length is 15 residues. Germline assignment: CDR1 SGHNT and CDR2 YYREEE (reference sequence). The CDR3 nucleotides read TGTGCCAGCAGCTCCACAGGGCCCAAGGCCAACGTCCTGACTTTC. Protein sequence: CASSSTGPKANVLTF.

The J gene is TRBJ2-1, the V gene TRBV30, with a tentative D call TRBD1 (6 bases). Germline CDR1 reads GTSNPN; CDR2 reads SVGIG (reference sequence). This CDR3 contains 15 residues. V lost 3 bases to trimming and J lost 2 bases, with 14 bases between them. The CDR3 nucleotides are TGTGCCTGGAGGACCCCCGGGACAACCTACAATGAGCAGTTCTTC. As protein: CAWRTPGTTYNEQFF.

V gene TRBV5-5 combines with J gene TRBJ2-1, with a possible D match to TRBD2 (6 bases). Germline CDR1 is SGHKS and CDR2 is YYEKEE (reference sequence). CDR3 size: 16 residues. V was pared by 1 base and J by 0 bases, with 11 bases between. The CDR3 sequence: CASSLRRDSSYNEQFF. The CDR3 DNA is TGTGCCAGCAGCTTGAGGCGGGATAGCTCCTACAATGAGCAGTTCTTC. The complete variable domain, with remaining parts taken from reference TRBV5-5 and TRBJ2-1, reads DAGVTQSPTHLIKTRGQQVTLRCSPISGHKSVSWYQQVLGQGPQFIFQYYEKEERGRGNFPDRFSARQFPNYSSELNVNALLLGDSALYLCASSLRRDSSYNEQFFGPGTRLTVL.

V usage is TRBV28 and J usage is TRBJ1-4; possibly TRBD1 for D (5 bases). This CDR3 comprises 16 residues. From germline, CDR1 is MDHEN and CDR2 SYDVKM. The V and J ends lost 6 bases and 0 bases respectively, with 14 bases between them. CDR3: CASSTRGDATNEKLFF. The DNA of the CDR3 is TGTGCCAGCAGCACCCGGGGGGATGCAACTAATGAAAAACTGTTTTTT. Combining the CDR3 with reference TRBV28 and TRBJ1-4 gives the whole variable domain DVKVTQSSRYLVKRTGEKVFLECVQDMDHENMFWYRQDPGLGLRLIYFSYDVKMKEKGDIPEGYSVSREKKERFSLILESASTNQTSMYLCASSTRGDATNEKLFFGSGTQLSVL.

The J gene is TRBJ1-1, the V gene TRBV10-3; the match to TRBD1 covers 8 bases. Germline CDR1 and CDR2: ENHRY and SYGVKD. There are 13 residues in the CDR3. V gave up 6 bases and J gave up 1 base; unmatched junction bases: 1. CDR3 protein: CAIRGQENTEAFF. In DNA, the CDR3 is TGTGCCATCAGGGGACAGGAGAACACTGAAGCTTTCTTT.

This chain uses TRBV2 with TRBJ1-4, with 8 positions matching TRBD1. With V trimmed by 7 bases and J by 8 bases, 6 bases remained unmatched. Looked up from germline, CDR1 is SNHLY and CDR2 is FYNNEI. The CDR3 consists of 13 residues. The CDR3 bases are TGTGCCAGCAAGAAGACAGGGGACGAAAAACTGTTTTTT. This translates into CASKKTGDEKLFF.

V gene TRBV6-6 combines with J gene TRBJ1-2; D not resolved. Trimming took 8 bases from V and 3 from J, leaving 4 bases between them. Looked up from germline, CDR1 is MNHNY and CDR2 is SVGAGI (reference sequence). This CDR3 is built from 10 residues. The CDR3 nucleotides are TGTGCCAGCGGAGACTATGGCTACACCTTC. It specifies CASGDYGYTF.

The chain couples TRBV29-1 to TRBJ1-1; perhaps TRBD1 as D (5 bases). The CDR3 is 11 residues long. Per the germline V gene, CDR1 is SQVTM and CDR2 is ANQGSEA. V gave up 6 bases and J gave up 8 bases, with 13 bases separating them. The CDR3 here is CSVGARGEAFF. In DNA, the CDR3 is TGCAGCGTAGGGGCCCGCGGAGAAGCTTTCTTT.

Of note for this clone: Its ends do not fully match the called genes, so a read error is possible. CDR3 region: CASSLSRSSGANGLTF. CDR3 in DNA: TGTGCCAGCAGTTTATCACGGAGCTCTGGGGCCAACGGCCTGACTTTC. J is TRBJ2-6 and V is TRBV28; perhaps TRBD1 as D (5 bases). Germline-derived CDR1 and CDR2 are MDHEN and SYDVKM. The CDR3 totals 16 residues.

This chain connects TRBV27 to TRBJ2-3; weak D call: TRBD1 (6 bases). The V end was cut by 2 bases, the J end by 0 bases, with 12 bases between. The germline CDR1 and CDR2 sequences are MNHEY and SMNVEV (reference sequence). The CDR3 has 16 residues. As DNA, the CDR3 is TGTGCCAGCAGTTTAGTGGGGACACCGAGCACAGATACGCAGTATTTT. It yields the protein CASSLVGTPSTDTQYF.

This clone was counted a single time. V gene TRBV7-6 combines with J gene TRBJ2-3; 9 bases map to TRBD2. Germline V gives CDR1 SGHVS, CDR2 FNYEAQ. The CDR3 consists of 17 residues. Germline trimming cut 7 bases from V and 1 base from J; bases unmatched to any gene: 12. This chain's CDR3 is CASTLRLAGRGTDTQYF. As DNA, the CDR3 is TGTGCCAGCACCCTACGCCTAGCGGGGAGGGGCACAGATACGCAGTATTTT.

The chain recombines TRBV4-3 with TRBJ2-4, with D unclear. The CDR3 is made up of 11 amino acids. V was shortened by 1 base and J by 10 bases, with 5 bases between the two germline ends. In germline, CDR1 is LGHNA, CDR2 YSLEER. CDR3 sequence (DNA): TGCGCCAGCAGCCAAGGACTTATTCAGTACTTC. Translated: CASSQGLIQYF.

The sample holds a few counts of this clone. The chain couples TRBV2 to TRBJ1-4, with D unresolved. Germline V gives CDR1 SNHLY, CDR2 FYNNEI. The length of the CDR3 is 14 residues. V gave up 6 bases and J gave up 8 bases, with 16 bases separating them. The CDR3 DNA reads as TGTGCCAGCAGGGGAGCGGCATACTACGAAAAACTGTTTTTT. Translation gives CASRGAAYYEKLFF.

The chain employs TRBV27 and TRBJ2-5, with TRBD2 as a possible D gene (5 bases). The end of the DNA aligns better with TRBJ2-7, so the J call may be wrong. The CDR3 contains 15 residues. Germline CDR1 reads MNHEY; CDR2 reads SMNVEV (reference sequence). CDR3 sequence: CASSLGVADYYEQYF. The CDR3 coding sequence is TGTGCCAGCAGTTTAGGAGTAGCAGACTACTACGAGCAGTACTTC.

The V call is TRBV5-1, the J call TRBJ1-1; D gene ambiguous. The CDR3 has 14 residues. With 2 bases removed from V and 4 bases from J, the gap between germline ends came to 12 bases. The germline CDR1 and CDR2 sequences are SGHRS and YFSETQ. This CDR3 reads CASSFLWEGTEAFF. The CDR3 nucleotides read TGCGCCAGCAGCTTCCTATGGGAGGGCACTGAAGCTTTCTTT.

The V gene is TRBV6-1, the J gene TRBJ1-1; a possible D gene is TRBD1 (6 bases). CDR3 length: 12 amino acids. The germline V and J ends were trimmed by 6 bases and 11 bases, with 16 bases remaining between them. Germline V gives CDR1 MNHNS, CDR2 SASEGT. This CDR3 reads CASRPWPGEAFF. The CDR3 DNA reads as TGTGCCAGCAGACCTTGGCCAGGGGAGGCTTTCTTT.

The chain carries TRBV10-1 and TRBJ2-1; 10 nucleotides agree with TRBD2. Looked up from germline, CDR1 is WNHNN and CDR2 is SYGVQD (reference sequence). The trim removed 3 bases at V and 3 bases at J, leaving 5 bases unmatched. The CDR3 length is 16 residues. Written as DNA, the CDR3 is TGCGCCAGCAGTGACCACCAGCGGGGGGGCTACAATGAGCAGTTCTTC. As protein: CASSDHQRGGYNEQFF.

The chain uses TRBV7-2 and TRBJ2-7; possible D gene TRBD1, 5 bases. The CDR3 contains 12 residues. CDR1 SGHTA and CDR2 FQGNSA come from the germline V gene. Trimming cost V 4 bases and J 6 bases, with 10 bases left between them. The CDR3 nucleotides are TGTGCCAGCAGCTCAGGGTTCCTCGAGCAGTACTTC. This gives the protein CASSSGFLEQYF.

The chain employs TRBV30 and TRBJ1-5; D is perhaps TRBD1 (6 bases). V lost 3 bases, J lost 0 bases, and 21 bases lay in between. The germline V gene encodes CDR1 GTSNPN and CDR2 SVGIG (reference sequence). The CDR3 has 18 amino acids. The CDR3 reads CAWSRGRLTYNSNQPQHF. In DNA form, the CDR3 reads TGTGCCTGGAGCAGGGGCAGGCTCACATACAATAGCAATCAGCCCCAGCATTTT.

The V call is TRBV5-6, the J call TRBJ2-7; 11 nucleotides agree with TRBD1. This CDR3 has 14 amino acids. Germline V gene lookup returns CDR1 SGHDT and CDR2 YYEEEE. Losses at the gene ends were 4 bases for V and 2 bases for J; bases not matched to a gene: 2. The CDR3 reads CASSAGQGAYEQYF. In DNA form, the CDR3 reads TGTGCCAGCAGCGCGGGACAGGGGGCCTACGAGCAGTACTTC.